This TCR beta chain was identified in a study of CXCR3-negative and CXCR3-positive naive CD8 T cells. Study-wide results and limits: A higher hydrophobicity marked the TRB CDR3s of CXCR3-positive naive cells versus CXCR3-negative naive cells.

Libraries of TRB cDNA were made by 5' RACE and carried UMIs. TCRdb reworked the 5' RACE reads into one entry per CDR3 protein, no DNA. This sample's table reports about 58,000 distinct CDR3 sequences. Triplicate sorts, hundreds of thousands of cells apiece, were made for each CD8+ T cell subset. Naive CD8+ T lymphocytes were specified as CD45RO-CCR7+CD27+CD95-. This CDR3 is 16 amino acids long. Germline loops: CDR1 SGHTA, CDR2 FQGNSA. A remark on this clonotype: Its target is not known.

This clonotype originated in a human donor in good health. Some clones in this sample may be carry-over from other donors' samples. The sample was naive CXCR3- CD8+ T cells from blood. Subset described: CD45RO-CCR7+CD27+CD95- naive CD8+ T cells lacking CXCR3 (TNR3-). The rearrangement uses TRBV7-2 and TRBJ2-5; TCRdb's assignment of TRBD2 cannot be checked, as there is no DNA. The CDR3 sequence: CASSFPRLAGWETQYF.